This T cell receptor beta chain was identified in a study of T cell changes during pregnancy in multiple sclerosis. Clones were sequenced by immunoSEQ multiplex PCR, and TCRdb holds only the in-frame ones, with some missing. The sample carries around 78,000 clones, just over 90% recorded once. Source: peripheral blood, taken in the second trimester of pregnancy. The TCR originated in a female donor with multiple sclerosis, enrolled in a pregnancy study.

The CDR3 protein is CASSEGYNYGYTF. CDR3 sequence (DNA): TGTGCCAGCAGTGAAGGCTACAACTATGGCTACACCTTC. This sequence joins TRBV2 and TRBJ1-2, with unresolved D. The CDR3 contains 13 residues. Trimming removed 1 base at V and 2 bases at J, with 5 bases between. Germline V gene data show CDR1 as SNHLY and CDR2 as FYNNEI.